A selection of T cell receptor beta chains follows, all from one sample in a study of post-analysis software for immune sequencing data. TCRdb ran MiXCR on the PCR reads and lists one entry per CDR3 protein. The table records more than 500,000 distinct CDR3 sequences, around 31% of them present only once. The sequenced material came from blood. These receptors were taken from a girl aged 2-17 years with multiple sclerosis. CDR3s include the opening cysteine and the closing phenylalanine or tryptophan. The order of the fields is J gene, V gene, D gene, clone size, CDR3 protein, CDR3 DNA. The D gene is left open where the match is weak. Clone size, where shown, is once, few, many, or a class for clones that have expanded.

>TRBJ1-5|TRBV10-3|NA|NA
CAISESTSNQPQHF
TGTGCCATCAGTGAGTCTACTAGCAATCAGCCCCAGCATTTT
>TRBJ2-1|TRBV19|NA|NA
CASSTSGRTSSYNEQFF
TGTGCCAGTAGTACCTCGGGACGGACGAGCTCCTACAATGAGCAGTTCTTC
>TRBJ1-5|TRBV20-1|TRBD1|few
CSAGQGRNQPQHF
TGCAGTGCCGGACAGGGACGTAATCAGCCCCAGCATTTT
>TRBJ1-1|TRBV20-1|NA|NA
CSADDEGMNTEAFF
TGCAGTGCGGACGACGAGGGGATGAACACTGAAGCTTTCTTT
>TRBJ2-7|TRBV20-1|TRBD2|NA
CSARKVAGTDEQYF
TGCAGTGCTAGAAAGGTAGCGGGGACTGACGAGCAGTACTTC
>TRBJ2-5|TRBV18|NA|few
CASSRTANGETQYF
TGTGCCAGCTCGCGGACAGCCAACGGGGAGACCCAGTACTTC
>TRBJ1-5|TRBV3-1|NA|NA
CASSQSIFSNQPQHF
TGTGCCAGCAGCCAAAGTATTTTTAGCAATCAGCCCCAGCATTTT
>TRBJ2-6|TRBV6-6|NA|NA
CASSYGGLDSGANVLTF
TGTGCCAGCAGTTACGGGGGGCTCGACTCTGGGGCCAACGTCCTGACTTTC
>TRBJ2-7|TRBV27|NA|NA
CASSAGQKVDEQYF
TGTGCCAGCAGTGCGGGACAGAAGGTGGACGAGCAGTACTTC
>TRBJ1-2|TRBV20-1|TRBD1|NA
CSALPTGNYGYTF
TGCAGTGCTCTTCCGACAGGGAACTATGGCTACACCTTC
>TRBJ2-5|TRBV4-2|TRBD2|NA
CASSQGSGGRVETQYF
TGTGCCAGCAGCCAAGGAAGCGGGGGGCGGGTAGAGACCCAGTACTTC
>TRBJ2-3|TRBV2|NA|many
CASSVSRETQYF
TGTGCCAGCAGCGTCAGTAGGGAGACGCAGTATTTT
>TRBJ2-4|TRBV7-9|NA|few
CASSLITDLQYF
TGTGCCAGCAGCTTAATCACAGACCTTCAGTACTTC
>TRBJ1-1|TRBV11-2|NA|NA
CASSLGVRNTEAFF
TGTGCCAGCAGCTTAGGGGTCAGAAACACTGAAGCTTTCTTT
>TRBJ1-4|TRBV4-1|NA|NA
CASSLREDEKLFF
TGCGCCAGCAGCCTCCGGGAGGATGAAAAACTGTTTTTT
>TRBJ2-1|TRBV3-1|NA|NA
CASSQVLGASYNEQFF
TGTGCCAGCAGCCAAGTATTAGGGGCCTCCTACAATGAGCAGTTCTTC
>TRBJ2-7|TRBV20-1|TRBD1|few
CSATQVKGTGYTYEQYF
TGCAGTGCTACGCAGGTTAAAGGGACAGGGTATACCTACGAGCAGTACTTC
>TRBJ1-2|TRBV20-1|NA|few
CSAGAGDLYGYTF
TGCAGTGCGGGAGCAGGAGATCTCTATGGCTACACCTTC
>TRBJ2-5|TRBV20-1|NA|NA
CSARDQSVKETQYF
TGCAGTGCTAGAGATCAGTCGGTAAAAGAGACCCAGTACTTC
>TRBJ1-1|TRBV7-3|TRBD1|few
CASSRLRRGPVNTEAFF
TGTGCCAGCAGCCGGTTAAGAAGGGGGCCAGTGAACACTGAAGCTTTCTTT
>TRBJ2-3|TRBV10-3|NA|few
CAISEPDTRTDTQYF
TGTGCCATCAGTGAACCGGACACCCGCACAGATACGCAGTATTTT
>TRBJ2-3|TRBV5-1|TRBD2|NA
CASSSSSGETDTQYF
TGCGCCAGCAGCTCTTCTAGCGGGGAGACAGATACGCAGTATTTT